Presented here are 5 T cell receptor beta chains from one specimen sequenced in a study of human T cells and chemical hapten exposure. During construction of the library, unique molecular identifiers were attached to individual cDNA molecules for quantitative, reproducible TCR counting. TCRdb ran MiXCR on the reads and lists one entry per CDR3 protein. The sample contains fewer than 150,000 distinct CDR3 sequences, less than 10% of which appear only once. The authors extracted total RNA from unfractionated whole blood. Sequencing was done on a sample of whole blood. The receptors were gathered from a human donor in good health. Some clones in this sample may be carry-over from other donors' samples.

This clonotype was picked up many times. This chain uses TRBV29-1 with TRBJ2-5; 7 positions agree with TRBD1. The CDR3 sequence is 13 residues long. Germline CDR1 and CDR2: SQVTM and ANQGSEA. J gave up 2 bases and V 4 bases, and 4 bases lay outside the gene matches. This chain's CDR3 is CSVGTGVQETQYF. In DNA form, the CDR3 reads TGCAGCGTTGGAACAGGGGTGCAAGAGACCCAGTACTTC.

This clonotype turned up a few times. The CDR3 DNA follows: TGTGCCAGTAGTATGGTCCGGGACAGGGGTAGTCCTGGGGCCAACGTCCTGACTTTC. Amino acid sequence: CASSMVRDRGSPGANVLTF. V gene TRBV19 combines with J gene TRBJ2-6, with 10 bases matching TRBD1. This CDR3 spans 19 amino acids. Trimming cost V 3 bases and J 2 bases; bases outside gene matches: 10. CDR1 and CDR2 (germline): LNHDA, SQIVND (reference sequence).

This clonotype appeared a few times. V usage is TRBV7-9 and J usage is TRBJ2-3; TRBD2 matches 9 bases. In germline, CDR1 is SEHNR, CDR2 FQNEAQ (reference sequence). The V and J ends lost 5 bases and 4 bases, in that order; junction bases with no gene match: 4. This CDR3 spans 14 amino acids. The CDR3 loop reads CASSPGLAPDTQYF. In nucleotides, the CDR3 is TGTGCCAGCAGCCCGGGACTAGCACCAGATACGCAGTATTTT. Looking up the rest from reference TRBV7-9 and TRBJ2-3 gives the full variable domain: DTGVSQNPRHKITKRGQNVTFRCDPISEHNRLYWYRQTLGQGPEFLTYFQNEAQLEKSRLLSDRFSAERPKGSFSTLEIQRTEQGDSAMYLCASSPGLAPDTQYFGPGTRLTVL.

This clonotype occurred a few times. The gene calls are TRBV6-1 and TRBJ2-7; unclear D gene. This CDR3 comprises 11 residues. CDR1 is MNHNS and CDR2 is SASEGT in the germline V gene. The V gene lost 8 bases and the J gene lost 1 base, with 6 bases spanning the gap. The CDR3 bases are TGTGCCAGCCGGGCTTCCTACGAGCAGTACTTC. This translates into CASRASYEQYF.

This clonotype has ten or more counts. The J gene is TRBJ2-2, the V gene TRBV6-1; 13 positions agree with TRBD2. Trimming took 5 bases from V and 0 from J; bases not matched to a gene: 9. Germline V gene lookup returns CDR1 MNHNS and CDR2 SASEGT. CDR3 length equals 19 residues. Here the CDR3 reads CASSRRSGTSGTNTGELFF. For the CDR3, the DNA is TGTGCCAGCAGTAGAAGATCCGGGACTAGCGGGACGAACACCGGGGAGCTGTTTTTT.